This T cell receptor (beta chain) was sequenced in a study of cytomegalovirus exposure and HLA in healthy donors. Germline values: CDR1 DFQATT, CDR2 SNEGSKA (reference sequence). The CDR3 length is 11 residues. With 6 bases clipped from V and 8 bases from J, the junction kept 3 bases outside the gene matches. The PCR contained 60 Vbeta and 13 Jbeta primers. The data were produced by immunoSEQ multiplex PCR, yet TCRdb's version contains in-frame clones alone and is incomplete. In the table there are approximately 68,000 clones, 75% of which are singletons. This sequence joins TRBV20-1 and TRBJ1-2; TRBD1 matches at 10 bases. Sequencing was performed on PBMCs. The TCR comes from a woman in her twenties or thirties in good health and CMV-seropositive. The CDR3 is CSADRGLGYTF. The CDR3 bases are TGCAGTGCAGACAGGGGGCTCGGCTACACCTTC.